This TCR beta chain was identified in a study of CD8 T cells in Susac syndrome. TEMRA cells were FACS-enriched, with CD8+ and CD4+ T cells isolated negatively. Random hexamers primed reverse transcription of 0.5 to 1 ug RNA. TCRdb re-analysed the immunoSEQ multiplex PCR reads in MiXCR, keeping a single row per CDR3 protein. The sample has more than 150,000 distinct CDR3 sequences, more than 85% seen once. Trimming pared 0 bases from V and 8 bases from J, leaving 11 bases between. The CDR3 is made up of 14 amino acids. Germline V CDR1 and CDR2: LGHDT, YNNKEL (reference sequence). Sequenced input: CD8+ T cells from PBMCs. The TCR was taken from a human donor with Susac syndrome. The chain employs TRBV3-1 and TRBJ2-1, with D perhaps TRBD2 (6 bases). CDR3 sequence reads: CASSQDLAAYEQFF. The CDR3 DNA sequence: TGTGCCAGCAGCCAAGATTTAGCGGCATATGAGCAGTTCTTC.